This T cell receptor beta chain was captured by sequencing in a study of shared clonotypes between healthy human individuals. About the study: Each donor's CD4 naive and CD4 memory cells filled three plates apiece, CD8 naive two, and CD8 memory one.

Replicate PCRs for sorted subsets used approximately 220 ng DNA; this equaled 30,000 to 35,000 T cell genomes. The protocol was immunoSEQ multiplex PCR, while the TCRdb copy is restricted to in-frame clones and leaves out a portion. The repertoire consists of hundreds of thousands of clones, with around four fifths occurring once and the leading ten covering under 2%. The CDR3 contains 13 residues. In germline, CDR1 is ENHRY, CDR2 SYGVKD. The rearrangement links TRBV10-3 to TRBJ2-5; 13 bases map to TRBD2. With the DNA end fitting TRBJ2-7 better, the J assignment may be wrong. The sequenced material came from memory CD4+ T cells sorted from blood. The subset denotes: CD45RA-negative fraction. The sequence was obtained from a woman in her 30s in good health. The CDR3 DNA follows: TGTGCCACCAGACTAGCGGGAGGTGTCGAGCAGTACTTC. It specifies CATRLAGGVEQYF.